These T cell receptor beta chains were read from a single sample in a study of spatial heterogeneity in lung cancer. From the 5' RACE reads, TCRdb called clonotypes with MiXCR, one entry per CDR3 protein. Of around 14,000 distinct CDR3 sequences listed, roughly a tenth are singletons. The sequencing here drew on PBMCs, taken at surgery. These receptors all come from a female donor with early-stage non-small cell lung cancer. Each CDR3 is given with its conserved first and last residue. The order of the fields is CDR3 DNA, CDR3 protein, D gene, CDR3 length, V gene, clone size, J gene. A D gene is named only where the DNA matches it firmly. Clone size is stated in some rows and not others, as once, few, many or a class when expanded.

TGTGCCAGTAGTTCCAGGTCCCGGGACACTAGCAATCAGCCCCAGCATTTT	CASSSRSRDTSNQPQHF	.	17	TRBV19	many	TRBJ1-5
TGCGCCAGCAGCGGAGAATACCGGGGGGCCACTGAAGCTTTCTTT	CASSGEYRGATEAFF	.	15	TRBV5-1	many	TRBJ1-1
TGTGCCAGCAGCTTAAATCCGGGACAGGGGACCTACAATGAGCAGTTCTTC	CASSLNPGQGTYNEQFF	TRBD1	17	TRBV12-3/TRBV12-4	many	TRBJ2-1
TGTGCCTGGAGACTTAGAGGGGGTGAGCAGTACTTC	CAWRLRGGEQYF	.	12	TRBV30	.	TRBJ2-7
TGTGCCAGCAGCCCTCGACAGGACTCTGGAAACACCATATATTTT	CASSPRQDSGNTIYF	.	15	TRBV9	.	TRBJ1-3
TGTGCCAGCAGCGTAGGGGACAGGGAGGATGAAAAACTGTTTTTT	CASSVGDREDEKLFF	TRBD1	15	TRBV9	.	TRBJ1-4
TGCGCCAGCAGCTTGAGTGATGGAGGGCGCAACGAGCAGTACTTC	CASSLSDGGRNEQYF	.	15	TRBV5-1	many	TRBJ2-7
TGTGCCAGCAGCAATGTGGGAACTGAAGCTTTCTTT	CASSNVGTEAFF	.	12	TRBV21-1	many	TRBJ1-1
TGCAGTGCTAGATGGGGGGGCAGAGGAGATACGCAGTATTTT	CSARWGGRGDTQYF	.	14	TRBV20-1	many	TRBJ2-3
TGTGCCAGCAGTGAAGGGTCACCCCTTGGGTACTTC	CASSEGSPLGYF	.	12	TRBV6-1	many	TRBJ2-4
TGTGCCACCAGAGCCCAGGTGGGATTCTCTGGGGCCAACGTCCTGACTTTC	CATRAQVGFSGANVLTF	.	17	TRBV6-5	.	TRBJ2-6
TGTGCCAGCAGTTACTCTGGGTACAATCAGCCCCAGCATTTT	CASSYSGYNQPQHF	.	14	TRBV6-5	medium-sized	TRBJ1-5
TGTGCCTGGAGTGTAATCCGGATAGCTAACTATGGCTACACCTTC	CAWSVIRIANYGYTF	.	15	TRBV30	.	TRBJ1-2
TGTGCCAGCAGCCAATACACCGGGGAGCTGTTTTTT	CASSQYTGELFF	.	12	TRBV7-9	.	TRBJ2-2
TGCAGTGCTAGTCGGGGGGCCGGGAACACTGAAGCTTTCTTT	CSASRGAGNTEAFF	.	14	TRBV20-1	many	TRBJ1-1
TGTGCCAGCTCAGGGAGGAACACTGAAGCTTTCTTT	CASSGRNTEAFF	.	12	TRBV18	medium-sized	TRBJ1-1
TGTGCCACCGCGAGCTCCTATAATTCACCCCTCCACTTT	CATASSYNSPLHF	.	13	TRBV10-3	many	TRBJ1-6
TGCGCCAGCAGCCGGGACGGCTCTAGCAATCAGCCCCAGCATTTT	CASSRDGSSNQPQHF	.	15	TRBV5-1	many	TRBJ1-5
TGTGCCAGCAGCCAAGATCTAAGTCAGCCCCAGCATTTT	CASSQDLSQPQHF	.	13	TRBV3-1	many	TRBJ1-5
TGCAGTGGAGGGGGAGAAGGAAAGGACGAGCAGTACTTC	CSGGGEGKDEQYF	.	13	TRBV20-1	many	TRBJ2-7
TGTGCCAGCAATCACAGGACTTCACCCCTCCACTTT	CASNHRTSPLHF	.	12	TRBV2	many	TRBJ1-6
TGTGCCAGCAGCTTGAGGGCATCCTTTAACACTGAAGCTTTCTTT	CASSLRASFNTEAFF	.	15	TRBV11-2	many	TRBJ1-1
TGTGCCAGCAGTTTTTCCCCTCCAGGGTTCCCTAGCACAGATACGCAGTATTTT	CASSFSPPGFPSTDTQYF	.	18	TRBV27	.	TRBJ2-3
TGTGCCAGCAGCCCCGGGGGCTCCGACAATGAGCAGTTCTTC	CASSPGGSDNEQFF	.	14	TRBV7-9	many	TRBJ2-1
TGTGCCAGCAGCTTAGGACGGGATGGCTACACCTTC	CASSLGRDGYTF	.	12	TRBV7-8	medium-sized	TRBJ1-2
TGCAGTGCTAGTGACAGGGACTCCTACGAGCAGTACTTC	CSASDRDSYEQYF	TRBD1	13	TRBV20-1	many	TRBJ2-7
TGTGCCAGCAGGGGGGAGGCCATGAACACTGAAGCTTTCTTT	CASRGEAMNTEAFF	.	14	TRBV6-5	many	TRBJ1-1
TGTGCCAGCAGCTTAGGGTCTTTTGTGACTAATGAAAAACTGTTTTTT	CASSLGSFVTNEKLFF	.	16	TRBV7-8	many	TRBJ1-4
TGTGCCAGTAGTATAGGCCGGACAGTTCTTGGCTACACCTTC	CASSIGRTVLGYTF	.	14	TRBV19	many	TRBJ1-2
TGTGCCAGCAAGGAGAGGGGTGGGGATCAGCCCCAGCATTTT	CASKERGGDQPQHF	.	14	TRBV6-6	many	TRBJ1-5
TGTGCCAGTACTCGTTGGACAGTCAATTCACCCCTCCACTTT	CASTRWTVNSPLHF	.	14	TRBV19	many	TRBJ1-6
TGTGCCAGCAGTTACTTTCGTCAAGATACGCAGTATTTT	CASSYFRQDTQYF	.	13	TRBV6-5	many	TRBJ2-3
TGTGCCAGCAGCTTTATAGGGTTGAGCGGCTACACCTTC	CASSFIGLSGYTF	.	13	TRBV7-9	many	TRBJ1-2
TGTGCCAGCAGCTTAGATTATAGGTACGAGCAGTACTTC	CASSLDYRYEQYF	.	13	TRBV11-2	medium-sized	TRBJ2-7
TGTGCCAGCAGTTCAAATAGCAATCAGCCCCAGCATTTT	CASSSNSNQPQHF	.	13	TRBV12-3/TRBV12-4	once	TRBJ1-5
TGCAGCGTTGGGTCTAAGGGAACAGATACGCAGTATTTT	CSVGSKGTDTQYF	.	13	TRBV29-1	medium-sized	TRBJ2-3
TGTGCCAGCAGTTCCCGGACAGATGTTGAAGCTTTCTTT	CASSSRTDVEAFF	.	13	TRBV6-6	few	TRBJ1-1
TGTGCCAGCAGCTTAACAGGGGGCGCAGAAAAAGCTTTCTTT	CASSLTGGAEKAFF	TRBD1	14	TRBV11-2	many	TRBJ1-1
TGTGCCATCAGATCTAGCGGGGGGTCCTACAATGAGCAGTTCTTC	CAIRSSGGSYNEQFF	TRBD2	15	TRBV10-3	many	TRBJ2-1
TGTGCCAGCTCACCACCTGGGGGGGCAGTCACAAACTATGGCTACACCTTC	CASSPPGGAVTNYGYTF	.	17	TRBV18	.	TRBJ1-2
TGTGCCAGCAGCTTAGAAACCGAACGGGGAGAGACCCAGTACTTC	CASSLETERGETQYF	.	15	TRBV5-6	many	TRBJ2-5
TGTGCCAGCAGCGTAGAGGGGGGAAATTATGAGCAGTTCTTC	CASSVEGGNYEQFF	.	14	TRBV9	many	TRBJ2-1
TGTGCCAGCAGCTTTAGGCAATACAATGAGCAGTTCTTC	CASSFRQYNEQFF	.	13	TRBV7-2	few	TRBJ2-1
TGTGCCAGCCGTAGACAGGGCCAAGAGACCCAGTACTTC	CASRRQGQETQYF	TRBD1	13	TRBV28	once	TRBJ2-5
TGTGCCAGCAGTGGGCTAGCGGGGGCAGATACGCAGTATTTT	CASSGLAGADTQYF	TRBD2	14	TRBV2	.	TRBJ2-3
TGTGCCACCAGTGACACCGGGACAGGGGGCACCGGGGAGCTGTTTTTT	CATSDTGTGGTGELFF	TRBD1	16	TRBV24-1	many	TRBJ2-2
TGTGCCACCAGTGATCAAGCCGGGACAGGGGAGAGAAGCAATCAGCCCCAGCATTTT	CATSDQAGTGERSNQPQHF	TRBD1	19	TRBV24-1	many	TRBJ1-5
TGTGCCAGCAGTTTAAGGAGGGGCAATCAGCCCCAGCATTTT	CASSLRRGNQPQHF	.	14	TRBV12-3/TRBV12-4	few	TRBJ1-5
TGTGCCAGCAGCTTAGGACTAGCGGGGGGCTACAATGAGCAGTTCTTC	CASSLGLAGGYNEQFF	TRBD2	16	TRBV11-3	few	TRBJ2-1
TGTGCCAGCAGGCCGTGGGGGTACGAGACCCAGTACTTC	CASRPWGYETQYF	.	13	TRBV12-3/TRBV12-4	many	TRBJ2-5
TGTGCCATCAGTCGGACAGGGGATACCCAAGAGACCCAGTACTTC	CAISRTGDTQETQYF	TRBD1	15	TRBV10-3	many	TRBJ2-5
TGTGCCAGCAGTTTTTTGACTAGCGGGTTTCCTAATGAGCAGTTCTTC	CASSFLTSGFPNEQFF	TRBD2	16	TRBV28	.	TRBJ2-1
TGTGCCAGCAGCACGAGACAGGGTGGATACATTCAGTACTTC	CASSTRQGGYIQYF	TRBD1	14	TRBV12-3/TRBV12-4	few	TRBJ2-4
TGCGCCAGCAGCTTGGAGAGTGGAGCCAACGAGCAGTACTTC	CASSLESGANEQYF	.	14	TRBV5-1	.	TRBJ2-7
TGTGCCAGCAGTGGACTTGGCGCTAGCACAGATACGCAGTATTTT	CASSGLGASTDTQYF	.	15	TRBV25-1	many	TRBJ2-3